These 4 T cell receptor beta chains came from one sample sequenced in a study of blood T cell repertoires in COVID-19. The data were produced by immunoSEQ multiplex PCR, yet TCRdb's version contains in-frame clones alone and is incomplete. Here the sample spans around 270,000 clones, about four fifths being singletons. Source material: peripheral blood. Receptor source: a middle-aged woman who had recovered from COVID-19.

The CDR3 loop is CASRGQNTGELFF. In DNA form, the CDR3 reads TGCGCCAGCCGGGGACAGAACACCGGGGAGCTGTTTTTT. The chain joins TRBV5-1 to TRBJ2-2, with D maybe TRBD1 (6 bases). This CDR3 has 13 residues. Germline CDR1 and CDR2: SGHRS and YFSETQ. The V end was cut by 7 bases, the J end by 1 base, with 8 bases between. Using reference TRBV5-1 and TRBJ2-2 for the parts outside the CDR3, the full variable domain is KAGVTQTPRYLIKTRGQQVTLSCSPISGHRSVSWYQQTPGQGLQFLFEYFSETQRNKGNFPGRFSGRQFSNSRSEMNVSTLELGDSALYLCASRGQNTGELFFGEGSRLTVL.

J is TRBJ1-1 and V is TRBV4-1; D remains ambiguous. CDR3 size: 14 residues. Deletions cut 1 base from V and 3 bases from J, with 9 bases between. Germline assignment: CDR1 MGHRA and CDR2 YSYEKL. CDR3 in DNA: TGCGCCAGCAGCCAAGTGGGCGGGCACACTGAAGCTTTCTTT. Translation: CASSQVGGHTEAFF.

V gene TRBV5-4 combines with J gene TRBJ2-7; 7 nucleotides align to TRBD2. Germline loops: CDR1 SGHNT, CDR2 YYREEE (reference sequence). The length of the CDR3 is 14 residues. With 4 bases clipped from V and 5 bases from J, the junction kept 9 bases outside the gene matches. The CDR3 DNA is TGTGCCAGCAGCGATCCCGGGAGGCCCCACGAGCAGTACTTC. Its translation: CASSDPGRPHEQYF.

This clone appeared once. The CDR3 sequence: CASTEGTGGSQPQHF. DNA of the CDR3: TGTGCCAGTACGGAGGGGACAGGGGGCAGCCAGCCCCAGCATTTT. The rearrangement links TRBV19 to TRBJ1-5, with 12 bases identical to TRBD1. The length of the CDR3 is 15 residues. Germline trimming cut 7 bases from V and 7 bases from J; bases unmatched to any gene: 8. Germline values: CDR1 LNHDA, CDR2 SQIVND (reference sequence).